This T cell receptor beta chain was documented in a study of molecular identifiers for immune sequencing clone quantification. Study results and limitations: Single-cell amounts of spiked Jurkat TCR RNA were reportedly detectable among 950,000 to 1,000,000 naive cells.

Worth noting for this clonotype: The antigen is undetermined.

Previously reported methods and listed TCR primers produced the bulk TCR libraries. TCRdb passed the PCR reads through MiXCR, listing each CDR3 protein once. The table has 45,000 to 55,000 distinct CDR3 sequences, more than 35% seen once; the top ten hold 3.5% to 4%. The CDR3 runs 16 residues. Germline CDR1 is SGHRS and CDR2 is YFSETQ. Trimming cost V 0 bases and J 6 bases, with 16 bases left between them. Libraries used roughly 18,000 to 1,000,000 sorted naive CD8 T cells and 10%, 30% or 50% RNA input. As CD8+CD4-CCR7+CD45RA+ cells, naive CD8 T cells were sorted. The specimen was naive CD8+ T cells from blood, with Jurkat cell RNA spiked in. Subset defined: FACS-sorted CD8+CD4-CCR7+CD45RA+ naive T cells. The TCR comes from a human donor in good health. Some libraries in this study had Jurkat cell RNA spiked in. The J gene is TRBJ2-1, the V gene TRBV5-1, with D perhaps matching TRBD1 (5 bases). As DNA, the CDR3 is TGCGCCAGCAGCTTGGAGGGGCAATGGGTTGCCAATGAGCAGTTCTTC. It encodes CASSLEGQWVANEQFF. Combining the CDR3 with reference TRBV5-1 and TRBJ2-1 gives the whole variable domain KAGVTQTPRYLIKTRGQQVTLSCSPISGHRSVSWYQQTPGQGLQFLFEYFSETQRNKGNFPGRFSGRQFSNSRSEMNVSTLELGDSALYLCASSLEGQWVANEQFFGPGTRLTVL.